The source of this TCR beta chain is a study of response to subunit inactivated influenza vaccine. General study results and limits: Only a handful of new T cells, the authors suggested, are recruited with each seasonal influenza vaccination.

In this sample, this clonotype turned up a few times. Antigen unknown. TCRdb used MiXCR to reprocess the RT-PCR reads, holding one entry per CDR3 protein. The sample yields fewer than 600,000 distinct CDR3 sequences, around 7.9% seen once. Sequenced material: PBMCs from blood, taken roughly 24 months after vaccination. This clonotype originated in a man between 50 and 70 years old who received an inactivated influenza vaccine.

The CDR3 DNA follows: TGTGCCAGCAGCACGGGACAGGGCGGCACTGAAGCTTTCTTT. The encoded protein is CASSTGQGGTEAFF. This rearrangement joins TRBV12-3 or TRBV12-4 to TRBJ1-1; 9 bases match TRBD1. CDR3 length: 14 residues. V was pared by 6 bases and J by 4 bases, with 6 bases of the junction left unmatched.